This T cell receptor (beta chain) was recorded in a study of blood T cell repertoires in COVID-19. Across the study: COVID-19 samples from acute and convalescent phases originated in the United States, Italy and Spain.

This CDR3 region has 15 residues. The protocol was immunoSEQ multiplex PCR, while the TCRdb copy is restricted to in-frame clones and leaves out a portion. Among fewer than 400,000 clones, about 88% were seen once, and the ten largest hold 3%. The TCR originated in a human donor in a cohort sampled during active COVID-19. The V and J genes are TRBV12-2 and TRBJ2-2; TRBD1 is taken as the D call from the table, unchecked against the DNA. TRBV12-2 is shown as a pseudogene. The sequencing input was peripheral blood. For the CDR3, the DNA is TGTGCAAGTCTCCCACCGGGACACGGGAACGGGGAGCTGTTTTTT. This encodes CASLPPGHGNGELFF.